This entry concerns a single T cell receptor beta chain. Its antigen is undetermined. The TCR cDNA carried a universal primer site and UMIs from 5'RACE template switching. MiXCR, run by TCRdb on the 5' RACE reads, gives a single entry per CDR3 protein. The profile shows 120,000 or so distinct CDR3 sequences, 15% of them singletons. The CDR3 consists of 16 residues. Trimming removed 0 bases from V and 4 bases from J, with 12 bases in between. From germline, CDR1 is LNHNV and CDR2 YYDKDF (reference sequence). The sample is drawn from a study of T cells after yellow fever vaccination. Findings and limits, study-wide: In post-booster samples, most primary-vaccination clones reappeared (about 95% CD4, over 70% CD8). Only a minor proportion of clonotypes was detected across both CD4 and CD8 compartments.

The receptor's source is a young man who received the YFV17D yellow fever vaccine. Here the sequenced sample was CD8+ T cells sorted from PBMCs, taken 5 days after the yellow fever booster vaccination. The gene calls are TRBV15 and TRBJ1-4; the D gene is possibly TRBD1 (6 bases). The CDR3 nucleotides are TGTGCCACCAGCAGAGATTCCGGGACACTTAATGAAAAACTGTTTTTT. This gives the protein CATSRDSGTLNEKLFF.